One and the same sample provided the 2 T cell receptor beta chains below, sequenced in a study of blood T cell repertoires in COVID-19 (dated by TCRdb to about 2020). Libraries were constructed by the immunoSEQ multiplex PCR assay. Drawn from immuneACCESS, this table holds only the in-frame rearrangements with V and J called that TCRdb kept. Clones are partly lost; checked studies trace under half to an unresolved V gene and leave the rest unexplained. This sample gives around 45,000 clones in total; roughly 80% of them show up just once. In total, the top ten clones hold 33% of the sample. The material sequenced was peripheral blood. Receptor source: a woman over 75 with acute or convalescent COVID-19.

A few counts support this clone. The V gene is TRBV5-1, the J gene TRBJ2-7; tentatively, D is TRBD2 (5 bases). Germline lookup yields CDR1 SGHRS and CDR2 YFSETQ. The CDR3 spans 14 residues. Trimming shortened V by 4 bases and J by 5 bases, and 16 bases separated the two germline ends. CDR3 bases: TGCGCCAGCAGCCGGGCCTCTAGCAGCGACGAGCAGTACTTC. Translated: CASSRASSSDEQYF.

In DNA, the CDR3 is TGTGCCAGCTCACGAATAGAGGGGGCAGGGGAGACCCAGTACTTC. Amino acid sequence: CASSRIEGAGETQYF. The chain employs TRBV18 and TRBJ2-5; 7 bases align to TRBD1. J was trimmed by 5 bases and V by 4 bases; bases with no gene match: 10. This CDR3 spans 15 amino acids. Per germline, CDR1 KGHSH and CDR2 LQKENI.